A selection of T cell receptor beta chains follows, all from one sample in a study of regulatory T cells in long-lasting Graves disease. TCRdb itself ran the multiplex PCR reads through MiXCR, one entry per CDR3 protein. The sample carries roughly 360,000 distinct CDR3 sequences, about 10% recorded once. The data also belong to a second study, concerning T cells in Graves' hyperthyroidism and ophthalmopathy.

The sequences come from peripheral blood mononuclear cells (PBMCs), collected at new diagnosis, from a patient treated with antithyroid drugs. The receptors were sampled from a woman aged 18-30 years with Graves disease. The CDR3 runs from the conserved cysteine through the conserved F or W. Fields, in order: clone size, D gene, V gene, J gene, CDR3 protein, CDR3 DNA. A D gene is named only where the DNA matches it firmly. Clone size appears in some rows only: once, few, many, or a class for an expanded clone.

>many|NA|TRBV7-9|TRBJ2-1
CASSLAAGGIDEQFF
TGTGCCAGCAGCTTAGCGGCGGGTGGAATCGATGAGCAGTTCTTC
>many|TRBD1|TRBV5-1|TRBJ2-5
CASSSYRTGGVETQYF
TGCGCCAGCAGCTCGTACCGGACAGGGGGCGTCGAGACCCAGTACTTC
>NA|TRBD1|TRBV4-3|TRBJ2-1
CASSLQGGQWGSNEQFF
TGCGCCAGCAGCCTACAGGGGGGACAGTGGGGCTCCAATGAGCAGTTCTTC
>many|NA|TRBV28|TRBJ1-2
CASRVATHGYTF
TGTGCCAGCAGGGTCGCTACACATGGCTACACCTTC
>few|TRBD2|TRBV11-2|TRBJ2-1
CASSPLAGAGQWGEQFF
TGTGCCAGCAGCCCATTAGCGGGAGCAGGCCAGTGGGGTGAGCAGTTCTTC
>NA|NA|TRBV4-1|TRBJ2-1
CASSYSGEQFF
TGCGCCAGCAGCTACAGCGGGGAGCAGTTCTTC
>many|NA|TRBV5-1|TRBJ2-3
CASSLAVAGTTDTQYF
TGCGCCAGCAGCTTGGCGGTTGCGGGGACCACAGATACGCAGTATTTT
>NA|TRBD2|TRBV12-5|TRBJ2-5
CASGPGLAGGQETQYF
TGTGCTAGTGGTCCTGGACTAGCGGGAGGCCAAGAGACCCAGTACTTC
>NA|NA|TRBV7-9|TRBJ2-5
CASRSGVVETQYF
TGTGCCAGCCGGTCGGGAGTTGTAGAGACCCAGTACTTC
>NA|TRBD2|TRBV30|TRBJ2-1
CACRRLAGGSEQFF
TGTGCCTGCCGCCGACTAGCGGGAGGATCTGAGCAGTTCTTC
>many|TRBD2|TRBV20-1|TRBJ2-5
CSARGAIPGTSGQETQYF
TGCAGTGCTAGAGGGGCCATACCGGGGACTAGCGGCCAAGAGACCCAGTACTTC
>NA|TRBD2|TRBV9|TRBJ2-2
CASSEGLAVYTGELFF
TGTGCCAGCAGCGAGGGACTAGCAGTCTACACCGGGGAGCTGTTTTTT
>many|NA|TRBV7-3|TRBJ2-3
CASSPRLLPSLTDTQYF
TGTGCCAGCAGCCCCCGACTTCTACCGTCCTTAACAGATACGCAGTATTTT
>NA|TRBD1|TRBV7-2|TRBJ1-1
CASSLIRGETEAFF
TGTGCCAGCAGCTTAATCAGGGGGGAGACTGAAGCTTTCTTT
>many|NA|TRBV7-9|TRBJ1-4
CASSDPGRNEKLFF
TGTGCCAGCAGCGATCCGGGACGTAATGAAAAACTGTTTTTT
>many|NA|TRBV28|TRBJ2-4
CASSFSGIQYF
TGTGCCAGCAGTTTCTCGGGCATTCAGTACTTC
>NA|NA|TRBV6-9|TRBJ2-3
CASSFRGYSTDTQYF
TGTGCCAGCAGTTTCAGGGGATATAGCACAGATACGCAGTATTTT